This record covers a single TCR beta chain. The antigen is unknown. Combining a sample-barcoded 5' primer with a J-beta primer mix, a second PCR ran for roughly 6 to 11 cycles. Each CDR3 protein gets one entry after TCRdb re-called the 5' RACE reads with MiXCR. The data show more than 650,000 distinct CDR3 sequences, with roughly 24% seen just once and 3% held by the top ten. The V and J ends lost 4 bases and 6 bases, in that order; junction bases with no gene match: 8. The CDR3 runs 14 residues. Germline V gene data show CDR1 as PRHDT and CDR2 as FYEKMQ (reference sequence). This sample stems from a study of blood T cells in healthy people across ages. General study points: Changes seen in expanded clonotypes were possibly confounded by donor CMV status left unknown.

This same sample was also taken into another study, of T cells of mothers and their children. That investigation notes: According to the study, all extracted RNA entered cDNA synthesis at approximately 1.5 ug per 15 ul. In both related and unrelated pairs, TCR recombination output is shaped similarly by thymic selection.

This clonotype was obtained from a boy aged 5-17 years in good health. Sequencing input: blood. The rearrangement links TRBV13 to TRBJ1-1, with 7 bases fitting TRBD1. The CDR3 loop reads CASSSRDRDAEAFF. DNA for the CDR3: TGTGCCAGCAGCTCAAGAGACAGGGACGCTGAAGCTTTCTTT.